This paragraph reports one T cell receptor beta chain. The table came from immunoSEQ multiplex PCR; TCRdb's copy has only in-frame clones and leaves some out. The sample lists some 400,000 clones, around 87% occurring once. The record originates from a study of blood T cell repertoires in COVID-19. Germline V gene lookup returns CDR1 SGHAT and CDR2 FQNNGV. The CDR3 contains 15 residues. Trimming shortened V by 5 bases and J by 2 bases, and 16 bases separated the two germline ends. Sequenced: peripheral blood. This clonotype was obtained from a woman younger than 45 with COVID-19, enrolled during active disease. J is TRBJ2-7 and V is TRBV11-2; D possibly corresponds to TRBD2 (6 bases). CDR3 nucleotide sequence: TGTGCCAGCAGCGCCCACCCCGGGGGAACCTACGAGCAGTACTTC. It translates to CASSAHPGGTYEQYF.